This T cell receptor beta chain was found in a study of blood T cell repertoires in COVID-19. About the study: COVID-19 samples from acute and convalescent phases originated in the United States, Italy and Spain. PBMCs, B-cell-depleted T cells, or T cells were the source of the cDNA or gDNA that made up the material.

The CDR3 sequence is 15 residues long. In germline, CDR1 is SEHNR, CDR2 FQNEAQ (reference sequence). The V segment lost 2 bases and the J segment 3 bases; nucleotides outside the gene matches: 5. Original data processing: Amplification with reference gene primers provided the estimates of nucleated cell counts. The table came from immunoSEQ multiplex PCR; TCRdb's copy has only in-frame clones and leaves some out. V, J and clone size reflect that table, while D and trimming were determined from the DNA. This table has over 100,000 clones, more than 85% appearing once. This clone has only one observation.

This clonotype was obtained from a human donor with acute or convalescent COVID-19. The donor label of this sample is uncertain. The V and J genes are TRBV7-9 and TRBJ1-2, with TRBD1 matching 8 bases. Sequenced material: peripheral blood. Here the CDR3 reads CASSLRGQVHYGYTF. CDR3 DNA: TGTGCCAGCAGCTTAAGGGGACAGGTTCACTATGGCTACACCTTC.